This TCR beta chain was captured by sequencing in a study of beta chain features in type 1 diabetes listed by TCRdb under 2018. Background for the entire study: Patients and healthy donors did not differ in mean age, gender distribution, total cell number or subset yield. Naive and central memory subsets were obtained from all 30 or so donors, but regulatory and stem cell-like memory subsets were isolated from only 8 patients and roughly eight healthy donors. In the study, TCRB repertoires of sorted circulating CD4+ T cell subsets from recently diagnosed type 1 diabetes patients were compared with those of matched healthy donors. Across all samples, approximately 100 million sorted cells were examined, and cell number per subset correlated strongly with RNA yield. Findings and caveats that apply to the study as a whole: Type 1 diabetes patients showed a moderate but significant shortening of TCRB CDR3 length in all four CD4+ subsets. Only small numbers of individuals were included in the HLA sub-analyses, which left unresolved whether HLA type had any influence on TCRB rearrangement. Naive, central memory and regulatory TCRB repertoires appeared to be more similar among patients than among healthy donors. PCR might favor shorter templates, but patient and control samples were amplified and corrected together, so any skew would affect both groups equally. At VDJ recombination sites, type 1 diabetes patients had fewer insertions and more deleted nucleotides, which implies abnormalities in thymic rearrangement. Because cDNA was sequenced instead of genomic DNA, highly expressing activated cells could be over-represented, though the groups showed no difference in activation or CD3 levels.

The entire amount of isolated RNA was reverse transcribed using the High Capacity cDNA Reverse Transcription Kit, so the sequenced TCRB transcripts were expressed ones. Naive, central memory and regulatory T cell samples underwent deep immunoSEQ sequencing, averaging about 3.57 million total reads per sample. After sorted cells were lysed in RLT buffer, RNA was extracted with DNase-treated RNeasy Micro or Mini kits, with the choice depending on cell number. Each cell subset was processed separately to prevent cross-contamination, with patient and healthy donor samples processed together. TCRB sequences were amplified from cDNA with the immunoSEQ multiplex PCR, producing 87-bp fragments spanning the CDR3 region. Sequencing of the amplicons was done on the Illumina HiSeq platform. On the study's bioinformatics: Synthetic template baselines were used to correct PCR bias computationally, reads within Hamming distance 2 were collapsed, and singletons that could not be merged were discarded. By aligning reads against IMGT, V, D and J genes, CDR3 length, and insertions or deletions at six rearrangement sites were assigned. Within each subset, clonotype counts were normalized to sorted cell number, and only after that were true diversity and Gini coefficients computed with the tcR R package. Repertoire sharing was quantified using the overlap coefficient calculated on TCRB nucleotide sequences. Out-of-frame TCRB sequences from naive cells were analyzed to stand in for the pre-selection repertoire. TCRdb holds this immuneACCESS table with in-frame rearrangements only. Some clones are missing; in checked studies, unresolved V genes explain under half, and the rest has no known cause. The V and J calls and clone size are taken from that table; D and trimming were inferred from the DNA. The sample table shows 250,000 to 300,000 clones, and 14% are seen once. The top ten constitute about 0.017% of the sample.

From each donor, a single peripheral blood sample of about 116 mL on average was drawn into heparinised tubes. A BD FACSAria II was used to sort naive, central memory, regulatory and stem cell-like memory CD4+ T cells with a panel that included CD45RO, CCR7, CD25, CD127, CD95 and CD27. Purity was above 95% for every sorted population. PBMCs were isolated immediately by Lymphoprep density gradient centrifugation and stained directly without culture. So that batch effects would be minimized, each experiment stained and sorted samples in pairs, pairing one healthy donor with one patient. V gives up 5 bases and J gives up 8 bases, and the segment between their germline ends measures 17 bases. Sequences SQVTM (CDR1) and ANQGSEA (CDR2) are obtained from the germline V gene. The CDR3 runs 13 residues from the cysteine to the phenylalanine. The sequence is cut down to CDR3 DNA, 39 bases in frame from base 1.

This clone appeared a few times. There is no known antigen for this receptor. No much larger clone exists at a distance of one base, and base qualities are not known. The sequence was collected from a man aged 30 to 45 with type 1 diabetes. The sample comprised naive CD4+ T cells from blood. What this sample's cell subset or site label stands for: true naive CD4+ T cells. This sequence uses TRBV29-1 and TRBJ2-3, with TRBD1 tentatively as D gene (6 bases match). The sequence in DNA is TGCAGCGTTAGGCAGCCCTTCAGGGGTACGCAGTATTTT. Translated, this is CSVRQPFRGTQYF.